The present entry profiles one T cell receptor (beta chain) with its context. This sample stems from a study of control samples from healthy donors and cancer patients. Germline loops: CDR1 MNHEY, CDR2 SMNVEV (reference sequence). The CDR3 sequence is 15 residues long. Trimming removed 1 base from V and 6 bases from J, with 10 bases in between. Clones were read by immunoSEQ multiplex PCR, and TCRdb kept only the in-frame ones, dropping some. The data contain 150,000 to 180,000 clones, 94% of them seen just once; the ten biggest clones take up approximately 5.7%. The material sequenced was blood. The source of this sequence is a man between 35 and 55 years old in good health. The V gene is TRBV27, the J gene TRBJ1-6, with unresolved D. The CDR3: CASSLWVTLNSPLHF. For the CDR3, the DNA is TGTGCCAGCAGTTTATGGGTGACGCTTAATTCACCCCTCCACTTT.